This TCR beta chain was sequenced for a study of T cells in Graves' hyperthyroidism and ophthalmopathy. General study points: The model forecast ophthalmopathy, anticipating it by a median about 6.5 months before onset.

CDR3 length: 16 residues. Trimming at V came to 4 bases and at J to 4 bases, leaving 9 bases not matched to a gene. Germline V gives CDR1 SGHTA, CDR2 FQGNSA. Clinical Activity Scores of at least 3, NOSPECS grades of at least 4 and durations under 3 months characterized ophthalmopathy patients. Diagnosis relied on clinical symptoms, serum thyroxine and TRAb, thyroid ultrasound and orbital computed tomography. Cells are PBMCs isolated from 10 ml of fresh blood. Researchers amplified the TCR beta CDR3 regions from RNA transcripts. First-round RT-PCR of the TCR CDR3 relied on the HTBI primer set. TCRdb used MiXCR to reprocess the multiplex PCR reads, holding one entry per CDR3 protein. The data show 620,000 or so distinct CDR3 sequences, approximately 14% seen once. This clonotype appeared many times. The antigen remains unidentified.

The rearrangement uses TRBV7-2 and TRBJ2-3; the match to TRBD2 covers 9 bases. Source material: blood. The receptor was isolated from a woman aged 45-65 years with Graves' ophthalmopathy. This chain's CDR3 is CASSSTGTSIPDTQYF. The CDR3 nucleotides are TGTGCCAGCAGCTCCACGGGGACTAGCATCCCAGATACGCAGTATTTT.